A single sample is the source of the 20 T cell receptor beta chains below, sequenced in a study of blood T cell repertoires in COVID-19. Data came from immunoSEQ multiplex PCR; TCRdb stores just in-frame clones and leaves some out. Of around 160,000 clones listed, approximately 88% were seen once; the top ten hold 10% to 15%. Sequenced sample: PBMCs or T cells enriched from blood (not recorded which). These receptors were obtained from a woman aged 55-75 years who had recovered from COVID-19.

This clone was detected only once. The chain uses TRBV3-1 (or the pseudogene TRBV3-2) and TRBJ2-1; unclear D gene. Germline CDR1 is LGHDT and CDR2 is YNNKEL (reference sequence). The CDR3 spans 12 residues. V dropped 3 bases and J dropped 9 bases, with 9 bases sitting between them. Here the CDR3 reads CASSHFGFEQFF. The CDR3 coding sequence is TGTGCCAGCAGCCATTTCGGTTTTGAGCAGTTCTTC.

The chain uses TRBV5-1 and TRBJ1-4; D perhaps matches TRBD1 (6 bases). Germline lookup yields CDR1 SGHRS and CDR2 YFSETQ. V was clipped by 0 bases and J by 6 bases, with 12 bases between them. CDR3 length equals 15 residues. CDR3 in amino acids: CASSLGPQGDEKLFF. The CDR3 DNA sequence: TGCGCCAGCAGCTTGGGCCCACAGGGAGATGAAAAACTGTTTTTT.

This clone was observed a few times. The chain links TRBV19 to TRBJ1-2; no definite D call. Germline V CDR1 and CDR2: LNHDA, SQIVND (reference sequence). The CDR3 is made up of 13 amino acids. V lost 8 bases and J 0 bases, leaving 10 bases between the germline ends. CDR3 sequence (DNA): TGTGCCAGTGCAGGAAGCCCTAACTATGGCTACACCTTC. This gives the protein CASAGSPNYGYTF.

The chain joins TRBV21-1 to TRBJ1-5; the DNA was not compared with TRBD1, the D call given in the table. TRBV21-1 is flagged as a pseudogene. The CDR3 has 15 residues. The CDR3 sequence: CASRTGGGGNQPQHF. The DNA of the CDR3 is TGTGCCAGTCGGACAGGGGGCGGCGGCAATCAGCCCCAGCATTTT.

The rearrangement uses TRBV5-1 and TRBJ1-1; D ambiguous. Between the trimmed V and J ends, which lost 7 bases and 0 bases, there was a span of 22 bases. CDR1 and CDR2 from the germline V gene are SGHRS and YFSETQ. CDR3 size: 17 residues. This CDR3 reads CASQPWETRTMNTEAFF. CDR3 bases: TGCGCCAGCCAACCATGGGAGACACGAACCATGAACACTGAAGCTTTCTTT.

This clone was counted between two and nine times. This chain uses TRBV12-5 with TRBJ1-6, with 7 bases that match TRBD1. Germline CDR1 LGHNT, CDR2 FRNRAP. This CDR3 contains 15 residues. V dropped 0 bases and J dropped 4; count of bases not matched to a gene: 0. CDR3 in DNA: TGTGCTAGTGGTTTGGTACAGGGGTATAATTCACCCCTCCACTTT. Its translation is CASGLVQGYNSPLHF.

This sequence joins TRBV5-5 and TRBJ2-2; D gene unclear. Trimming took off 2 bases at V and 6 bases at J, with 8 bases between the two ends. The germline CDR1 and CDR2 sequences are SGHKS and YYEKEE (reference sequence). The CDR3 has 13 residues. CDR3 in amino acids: CASSFLFAGELFF. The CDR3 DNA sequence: TGTGCCAGCAGCTTCCTCTTTGCCGGGGAGCTGTTTTTT. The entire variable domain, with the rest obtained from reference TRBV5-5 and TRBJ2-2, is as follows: DAGVTQSPTHLIKTRGQQVTLRCSPISGHKSVSWYQQVLGQGPQFIFQYYEKEERGRGNFPDRFSARQFPNYSSELNVNALLLGDSALYLCASSFLFAGELFFGEGSRLTVL.

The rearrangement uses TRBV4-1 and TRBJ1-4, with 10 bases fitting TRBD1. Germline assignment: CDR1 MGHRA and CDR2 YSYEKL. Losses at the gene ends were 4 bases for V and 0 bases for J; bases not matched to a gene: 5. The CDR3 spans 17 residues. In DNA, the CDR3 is TGCGCCAGCAGCCCGGGACAGGGGATTCCAACTAATGAAAAACTGTTTTTT. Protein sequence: CASSPGQGIPTNEKLFF.

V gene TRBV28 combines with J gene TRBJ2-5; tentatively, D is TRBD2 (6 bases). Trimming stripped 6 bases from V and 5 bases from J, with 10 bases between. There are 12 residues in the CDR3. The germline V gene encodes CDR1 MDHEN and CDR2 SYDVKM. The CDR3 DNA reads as TGTGCCAGCAGGAGAGGGACTGAGACCCAGTACTTC. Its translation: CASRRGTETQYF.

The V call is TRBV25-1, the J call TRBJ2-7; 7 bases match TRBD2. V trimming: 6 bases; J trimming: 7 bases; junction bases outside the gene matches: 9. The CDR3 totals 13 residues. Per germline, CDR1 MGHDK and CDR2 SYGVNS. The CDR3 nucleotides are TGTGCCAGCAGCCGTTTCGGCGGGGGAGAGCAGTACTTC. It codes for CASSRFGGGEQYF.

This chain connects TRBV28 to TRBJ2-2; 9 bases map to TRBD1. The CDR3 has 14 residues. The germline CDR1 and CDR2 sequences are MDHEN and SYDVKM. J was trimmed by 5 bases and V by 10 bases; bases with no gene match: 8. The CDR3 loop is CANRRTGETGELFF. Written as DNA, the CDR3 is TGTGCCAACAGACGGACAGGGGAAACCGGGGAGCTGTTTTTT.

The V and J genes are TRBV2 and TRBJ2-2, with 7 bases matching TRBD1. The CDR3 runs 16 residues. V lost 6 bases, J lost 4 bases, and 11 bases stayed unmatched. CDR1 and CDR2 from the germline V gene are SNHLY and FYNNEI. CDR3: CASRGTDSLGTGELFF. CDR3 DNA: TGTGCCAGCAGAGGGACAGACTCCCTAGGCACCGGGGAGCTGTTTTTT.

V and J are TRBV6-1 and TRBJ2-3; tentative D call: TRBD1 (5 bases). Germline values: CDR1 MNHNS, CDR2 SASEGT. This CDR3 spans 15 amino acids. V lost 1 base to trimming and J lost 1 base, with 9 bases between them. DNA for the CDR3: TGTGCCAGCAGTGAAGGGGGCTTCCGCACAGATACGCAGTATTTT. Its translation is CASSEGGFRTDTQYF.

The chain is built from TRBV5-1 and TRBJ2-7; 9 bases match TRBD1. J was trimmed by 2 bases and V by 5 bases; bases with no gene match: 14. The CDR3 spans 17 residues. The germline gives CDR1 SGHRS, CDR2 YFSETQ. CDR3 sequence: CASRGRGTGPLPYEQYF. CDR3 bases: TGCGCCAGCAGGGGGAGGGGGACAGGGCCTCTGCCCTACGAGCAGTACTTC.

The CDR3, as DNA: TGTGCCAGCAGCTTATTCGCTAGCGGGGGCACCACAGATACGCAGTATTTT. This gives the protein CASSLFASGGTTDTQYF. This chain connects TRBV7-6 to TRBJ2-3, with 10 bases fitting TRBD2. Looked up from germline, CDR1 is SGHVS and CDR2 is FNYEAQ. The CDR3 is made up of 17 amino acids. V gave up 2 bases and J gave up 2 bases; unmatched junction bases: 7.

CDR3 DNA sequence: TGTGCCAGCAGCCAAGGAAGCCTTAGGGCAGGGCATGGCTACACCTTC. Translated, it gives CASSQGSLRAGHGYTF. The gene calls are TRBV3-1 (or the pseudogene TRBV3-2) and TRBJ1-2; TRBD1 might be the D (5 bases). V dropped 1 base and J dropped 6 bases, with 18 bases sitting between them. Germline V lookup: CDR1 LGHDT, CDR2 YNNKEL (reference sequence). The CDR3 extends over 16 amino acids.

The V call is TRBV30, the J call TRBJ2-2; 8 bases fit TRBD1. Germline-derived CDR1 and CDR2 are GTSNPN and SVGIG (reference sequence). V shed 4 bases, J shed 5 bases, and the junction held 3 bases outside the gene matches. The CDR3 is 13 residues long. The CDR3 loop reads CAWNQGATGELFF. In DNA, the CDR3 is TGTGCCTGGAATCAGGGGGCTACCGGGGAGCTGTTTTTT. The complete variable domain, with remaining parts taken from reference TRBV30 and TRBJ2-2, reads SQTIHQWPATLVQPVGSPLSLECTVEGTSNPNLYWYRQAAGRGLQLLFYSVGIGQISSEVPQNLSASRPQDRQFILSSKKLLLSDSGFYLCAWNQGATGELFFGEGSRLTVL.

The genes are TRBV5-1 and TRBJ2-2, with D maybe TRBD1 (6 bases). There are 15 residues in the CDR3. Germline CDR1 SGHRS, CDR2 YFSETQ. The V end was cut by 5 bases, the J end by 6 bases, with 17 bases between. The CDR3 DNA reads TGCGCCAGCAGTCTACGTACAGGGCTTTCCGGGGAGCTGTTTTTT. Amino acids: CASSLRTGLSGELFF.

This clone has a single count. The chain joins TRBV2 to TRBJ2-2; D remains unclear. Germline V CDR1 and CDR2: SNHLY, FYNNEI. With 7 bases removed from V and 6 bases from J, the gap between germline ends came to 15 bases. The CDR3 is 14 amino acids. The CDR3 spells CASTPMSPSGELFF. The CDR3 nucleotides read TGTGCCAGCACCCCGATGAGTCCGTCCGGGGAGCTGTTTTTT.

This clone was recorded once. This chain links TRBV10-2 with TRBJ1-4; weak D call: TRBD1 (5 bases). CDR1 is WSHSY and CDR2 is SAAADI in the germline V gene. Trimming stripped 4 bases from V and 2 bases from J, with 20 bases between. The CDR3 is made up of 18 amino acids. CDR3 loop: CASSATPGWGTTNEKLFF. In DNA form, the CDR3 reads TGCGCCAGCAGTGCGACCCCAGGGTGGGGAACGACTAATGAAAAACTGTTTTTT.